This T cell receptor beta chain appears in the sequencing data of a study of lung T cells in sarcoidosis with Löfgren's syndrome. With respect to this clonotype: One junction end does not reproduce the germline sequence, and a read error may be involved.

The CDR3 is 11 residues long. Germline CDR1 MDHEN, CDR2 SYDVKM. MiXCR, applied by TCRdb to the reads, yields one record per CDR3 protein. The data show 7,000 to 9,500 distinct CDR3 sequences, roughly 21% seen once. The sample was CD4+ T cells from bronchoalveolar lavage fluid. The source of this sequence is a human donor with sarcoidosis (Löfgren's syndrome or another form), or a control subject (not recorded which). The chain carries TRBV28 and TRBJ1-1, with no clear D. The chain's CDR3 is CASSSPTVAFF. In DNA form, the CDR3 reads TGTGCCAGCAGTTCCCCGACTGTAGCTTTCTTT.